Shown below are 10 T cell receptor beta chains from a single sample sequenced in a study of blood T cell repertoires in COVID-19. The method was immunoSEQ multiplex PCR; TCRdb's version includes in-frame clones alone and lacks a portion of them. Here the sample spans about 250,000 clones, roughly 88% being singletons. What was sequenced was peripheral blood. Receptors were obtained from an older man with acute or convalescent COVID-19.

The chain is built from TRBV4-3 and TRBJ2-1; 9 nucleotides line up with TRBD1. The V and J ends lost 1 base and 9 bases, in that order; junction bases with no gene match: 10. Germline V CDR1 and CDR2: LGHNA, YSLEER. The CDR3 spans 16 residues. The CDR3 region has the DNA TGCGCCAGCAGCCAAGCCAGGACAGGGGTCGAAGCTGAGCAGTTCTTC. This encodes CASSQARTGVEAEQFF.

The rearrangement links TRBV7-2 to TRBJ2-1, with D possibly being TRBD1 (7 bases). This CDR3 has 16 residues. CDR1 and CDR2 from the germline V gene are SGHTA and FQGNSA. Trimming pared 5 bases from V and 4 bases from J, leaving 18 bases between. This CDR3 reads CASSPQTGRSYNEQFF. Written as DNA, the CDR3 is TGTGCCAGCAGCCCGCAGACAGGGAGGAGTTACAATGAGCAGTTCTTC.

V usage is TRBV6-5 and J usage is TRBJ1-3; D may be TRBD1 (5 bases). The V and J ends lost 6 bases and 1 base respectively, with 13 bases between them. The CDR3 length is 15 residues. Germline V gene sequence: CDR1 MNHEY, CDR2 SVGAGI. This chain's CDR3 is CASRPLGDSGNTIYF. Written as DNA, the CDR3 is TGTGCCAGCAGACCCCTAGGGGATTCTGGAAACACCATATATTTT.

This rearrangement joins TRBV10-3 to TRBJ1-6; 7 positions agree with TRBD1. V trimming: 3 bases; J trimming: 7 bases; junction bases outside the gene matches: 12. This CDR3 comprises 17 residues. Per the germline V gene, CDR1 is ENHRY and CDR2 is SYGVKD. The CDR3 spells CAISETIPGQLNSPLHF. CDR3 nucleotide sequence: TGTGCCATCAGTGAAACGATTCCGGGACAGTTAAATTCACCCCTCCACTTT.

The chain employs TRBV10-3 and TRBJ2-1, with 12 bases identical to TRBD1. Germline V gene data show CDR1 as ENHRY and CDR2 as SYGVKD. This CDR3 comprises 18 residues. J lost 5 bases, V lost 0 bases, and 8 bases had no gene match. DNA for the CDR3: TGTGCCATCAGTGAGTCTCGAGCGGGACAGGGGGCGAACAATGAGCAGTTCTTC. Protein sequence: CAISESRAGQGANNEQFF.

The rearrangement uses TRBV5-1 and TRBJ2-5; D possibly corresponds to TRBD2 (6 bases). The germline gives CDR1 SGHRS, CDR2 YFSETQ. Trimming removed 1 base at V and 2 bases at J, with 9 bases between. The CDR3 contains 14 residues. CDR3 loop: CASSLKLAQETQYF. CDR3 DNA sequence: TGCGCCAGCAGCTTGAAGCTAGCGCAAGAGACCCAGTACTTC.

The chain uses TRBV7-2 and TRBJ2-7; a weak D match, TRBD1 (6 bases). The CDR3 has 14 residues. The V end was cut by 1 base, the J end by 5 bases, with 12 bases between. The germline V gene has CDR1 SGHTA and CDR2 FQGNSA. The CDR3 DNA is TGTGCCAGCAGCTTAGTGTGGGGGCGCGACGAGCAGTACTTC. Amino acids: CASSLVWGRDEQYF.

For the CDR3, the DNA is TGTGCCAGCAGCTCAGAAATCGGCGGGCCCTATGGCTACACCTTC. The encoded protein is CASSSEIGGPYGYTF. The chain combines TRBV5-4 with TRBJ1-2, with D uncertain. Trimming stripped 3 bases from V and 4 bases from J, with 16 bases between. The CDR3 contains 15 residues. The V gene's germline CDR1 is SGHNT and CDR2 YYREEE (reference sequence).

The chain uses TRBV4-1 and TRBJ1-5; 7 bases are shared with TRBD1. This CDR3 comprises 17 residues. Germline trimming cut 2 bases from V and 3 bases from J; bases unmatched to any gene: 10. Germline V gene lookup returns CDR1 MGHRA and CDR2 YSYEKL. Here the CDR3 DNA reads TGCGCCAGCAGCCAAACATCCGGGACAGCTTCCAATCAGCCCCAGCATTTT. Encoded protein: CASSQTSGTASNQPQHF.

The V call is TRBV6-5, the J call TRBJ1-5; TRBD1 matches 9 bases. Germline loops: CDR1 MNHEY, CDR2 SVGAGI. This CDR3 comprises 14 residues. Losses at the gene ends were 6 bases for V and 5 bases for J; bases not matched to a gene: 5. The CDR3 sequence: CASSNRGRDQPQHF. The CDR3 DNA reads TGTGCCAGCAGCAACAGGGGGCGCGATCAGCCCCAGCATTTT.